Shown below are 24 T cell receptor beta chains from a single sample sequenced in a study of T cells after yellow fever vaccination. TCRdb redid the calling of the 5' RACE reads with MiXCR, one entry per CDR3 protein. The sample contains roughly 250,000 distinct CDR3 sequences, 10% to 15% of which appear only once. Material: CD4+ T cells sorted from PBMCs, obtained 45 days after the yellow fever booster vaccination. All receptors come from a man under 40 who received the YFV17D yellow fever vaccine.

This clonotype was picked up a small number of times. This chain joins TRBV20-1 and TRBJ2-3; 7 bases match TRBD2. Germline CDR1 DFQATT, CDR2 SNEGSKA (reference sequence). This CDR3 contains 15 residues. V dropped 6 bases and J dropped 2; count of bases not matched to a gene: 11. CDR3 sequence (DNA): TGCAGTGCCCTAAACCCGAGACTAGCCACAGATACGCAGTATTTT. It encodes CSALNPRLATDTQYF.

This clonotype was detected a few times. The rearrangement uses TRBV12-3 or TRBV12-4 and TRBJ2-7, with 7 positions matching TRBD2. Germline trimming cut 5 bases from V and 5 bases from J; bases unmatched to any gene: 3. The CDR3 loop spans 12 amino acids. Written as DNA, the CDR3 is TGTGCCAGCAGTAGCGCGGGGGACGAGCAGTACTTC. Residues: CASSSAGDEQYF.

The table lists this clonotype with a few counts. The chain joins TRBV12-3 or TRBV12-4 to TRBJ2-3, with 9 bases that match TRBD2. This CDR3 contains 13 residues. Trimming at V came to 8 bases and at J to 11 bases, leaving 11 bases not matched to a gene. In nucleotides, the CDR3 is TGTGCCAGCTCCCCCCCGGCGGGGGGGGGGCAGTATTTT. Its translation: CASSPPAGGGQYF.

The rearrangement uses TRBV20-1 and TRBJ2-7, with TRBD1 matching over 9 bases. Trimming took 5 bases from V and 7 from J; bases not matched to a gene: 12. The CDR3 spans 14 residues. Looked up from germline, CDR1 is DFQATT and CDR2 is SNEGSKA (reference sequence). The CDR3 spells CSARMEGQGYEQYF. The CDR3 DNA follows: TGCAGTGCTCGGATGGAGGGACAGGGTTATGAGCAGTACTTC.

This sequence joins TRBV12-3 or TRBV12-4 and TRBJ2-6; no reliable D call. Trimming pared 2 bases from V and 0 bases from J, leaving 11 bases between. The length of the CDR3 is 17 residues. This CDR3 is CASSLFGLNSGANVLTF. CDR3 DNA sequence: TGTGCCAGCAGTTTATTCGGATTAAACTCTGGGGCCAACGTCCTGACTTTC.

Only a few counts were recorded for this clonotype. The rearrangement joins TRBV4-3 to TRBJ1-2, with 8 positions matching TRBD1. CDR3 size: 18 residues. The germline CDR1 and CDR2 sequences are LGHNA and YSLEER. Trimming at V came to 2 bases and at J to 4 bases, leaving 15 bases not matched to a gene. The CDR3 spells CASSQPQGTGPWGYGYTF. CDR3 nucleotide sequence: TGCGCCAGCAGCCAACCCCAAGGGACAGGCCCCTGGGGCTATGGCTACACCTTC.

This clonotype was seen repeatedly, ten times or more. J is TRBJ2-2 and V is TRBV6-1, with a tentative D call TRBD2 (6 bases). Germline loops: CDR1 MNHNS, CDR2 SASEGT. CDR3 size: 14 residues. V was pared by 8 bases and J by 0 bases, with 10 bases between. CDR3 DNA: TGTGCCAGCTCAAGCGGGCCGAACACCGGGGAGCTGTTTTTT. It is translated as CASSSGPNTGELFF.

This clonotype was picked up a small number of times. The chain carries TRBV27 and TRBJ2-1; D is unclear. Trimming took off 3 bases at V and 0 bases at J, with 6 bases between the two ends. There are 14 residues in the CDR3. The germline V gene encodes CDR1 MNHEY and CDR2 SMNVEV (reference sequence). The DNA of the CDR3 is TGTGCCAGCAGTTTCAGTAACTCCTACAATGAGCAGTTCTTC. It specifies CASSFSNSYNEQFF.

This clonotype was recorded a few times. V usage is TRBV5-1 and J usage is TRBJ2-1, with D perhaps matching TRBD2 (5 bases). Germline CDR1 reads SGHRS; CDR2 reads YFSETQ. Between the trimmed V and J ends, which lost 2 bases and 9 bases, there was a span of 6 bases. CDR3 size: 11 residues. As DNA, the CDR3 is TGCGCCAGCAGCTTCGAGGGTGAGCAGTTCTTC. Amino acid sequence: CASSFEGEQFF.

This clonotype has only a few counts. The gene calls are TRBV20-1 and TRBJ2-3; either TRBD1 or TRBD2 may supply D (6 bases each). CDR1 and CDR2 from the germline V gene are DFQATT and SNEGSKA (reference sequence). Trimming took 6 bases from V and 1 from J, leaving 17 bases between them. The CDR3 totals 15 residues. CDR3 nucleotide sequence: TGCAGTGCGGAAGAGGGGGGTCGGGGCACAGATACGCAGTATTTT. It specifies CSAEEGGRGTDTQYF.

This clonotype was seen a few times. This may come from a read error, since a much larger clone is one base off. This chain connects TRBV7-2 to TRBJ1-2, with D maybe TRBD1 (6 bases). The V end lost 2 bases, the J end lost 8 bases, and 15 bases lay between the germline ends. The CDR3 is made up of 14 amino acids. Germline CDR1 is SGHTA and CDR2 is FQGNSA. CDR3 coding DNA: TGTGCCAGCAGCTTACGGGGCAGGGGAAGGGGCTACACCTTC. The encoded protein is CASSLRGRGRGYTF.

CDR3 DNA sequence: TGTGCCAGCAGCTTAAGCGAATACGAGCAGTACTTC. It encodes CASSLSEYEQYF. The genes are TRBV7-2 and TRBJ2-7; no firm D call. Trimming removed 2 bases from V and 4 bases from J, with 6 bases in between. This CDR3 comprises 12 residues. Germline assignment: CDR1 SGHTA and CDR2 FQGNSA.

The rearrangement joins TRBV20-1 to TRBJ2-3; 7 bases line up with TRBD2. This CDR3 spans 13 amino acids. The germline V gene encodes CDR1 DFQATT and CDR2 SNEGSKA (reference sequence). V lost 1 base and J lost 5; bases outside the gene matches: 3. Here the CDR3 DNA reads TGCAGTGCTAGAGTGGCGGGAGAAGATACGCAGTATTTT. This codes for CSARVAGEDTQYF.

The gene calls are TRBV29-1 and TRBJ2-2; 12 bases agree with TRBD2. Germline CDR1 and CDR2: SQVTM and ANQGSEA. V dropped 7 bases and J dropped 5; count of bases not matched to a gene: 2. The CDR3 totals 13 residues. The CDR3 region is CSGGLAGTGELFF. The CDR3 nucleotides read TGCAGCGGAGGACTAGCGGGAACCGGGGAGCTGTTTTTT.

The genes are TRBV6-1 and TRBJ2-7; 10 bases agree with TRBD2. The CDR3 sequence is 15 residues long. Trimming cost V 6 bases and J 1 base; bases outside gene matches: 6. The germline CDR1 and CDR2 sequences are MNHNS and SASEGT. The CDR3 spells CASSQKLAGSYEQYF. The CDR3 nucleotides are TGTGCCAGCAGCCAAAAACTAGCGGGATCCTACGAGCAGTACTTC.

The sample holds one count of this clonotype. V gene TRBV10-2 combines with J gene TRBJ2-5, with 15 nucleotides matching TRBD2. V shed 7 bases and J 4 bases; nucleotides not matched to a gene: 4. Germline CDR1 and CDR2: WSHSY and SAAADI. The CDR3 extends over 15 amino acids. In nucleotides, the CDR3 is TGCGCCAGCACTCCGGGACTAGCGGGAGGAGAGACCCAGTACTTC. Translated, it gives CASTPGLAGGETQYF.

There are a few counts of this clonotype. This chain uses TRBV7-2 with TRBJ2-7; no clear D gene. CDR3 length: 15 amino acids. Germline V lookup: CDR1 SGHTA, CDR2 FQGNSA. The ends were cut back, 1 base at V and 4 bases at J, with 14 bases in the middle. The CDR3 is CASSLGPSVRYEQYF. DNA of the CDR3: TGTGCCAGCAGCTTAGGACCAAGCGTACGATACGAGCAGTACTTC.

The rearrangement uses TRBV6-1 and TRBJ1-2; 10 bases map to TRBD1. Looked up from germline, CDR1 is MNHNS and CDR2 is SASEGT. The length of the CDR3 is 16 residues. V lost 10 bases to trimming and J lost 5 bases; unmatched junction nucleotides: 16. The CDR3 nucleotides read TGTGCCACCTTTGAACTTGGGACAGGGGTGATTTATGGCTACACCTTC. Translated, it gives CATFELGTGVIYGYTF.

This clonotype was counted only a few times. CDR3 sequence: CASSLGGLAGDEQFF. For the CDR3, the DNA is TGTGCCAGCAGCTTAGGGGGACTAGCGGGCGATGAGCAGTTCTTC. The chain links TRBV7-9 to TRBJ2-1; 12 bases align to TRBD2. The V gene's germline CDR1 is SEHNR and CDR2 FQNEAQ (reference sequence). This CDR3 is 15 amino acids long. With 1 base clipped from V and 8 bases from J, the junction kept 3 bases outside the gene matches.

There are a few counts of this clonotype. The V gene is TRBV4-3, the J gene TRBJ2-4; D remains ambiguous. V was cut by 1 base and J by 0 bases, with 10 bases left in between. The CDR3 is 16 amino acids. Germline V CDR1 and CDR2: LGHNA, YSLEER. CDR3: CASSQVDKLAKNIQYF. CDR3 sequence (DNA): TGCGCCAGCAGCCAAGTCGACAAGCTAGCCAAAAACATTCAGTACTTC.

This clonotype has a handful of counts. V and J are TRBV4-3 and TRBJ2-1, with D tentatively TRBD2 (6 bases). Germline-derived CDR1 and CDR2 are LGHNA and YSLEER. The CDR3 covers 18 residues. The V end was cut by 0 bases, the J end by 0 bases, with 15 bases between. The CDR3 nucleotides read TGCGCCAGCAGCCAAGATAGTGAGCGGGTCAGCTCCTACAATGAGCAGTTCTTC. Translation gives CASSQDSERVSSYNEQFF.

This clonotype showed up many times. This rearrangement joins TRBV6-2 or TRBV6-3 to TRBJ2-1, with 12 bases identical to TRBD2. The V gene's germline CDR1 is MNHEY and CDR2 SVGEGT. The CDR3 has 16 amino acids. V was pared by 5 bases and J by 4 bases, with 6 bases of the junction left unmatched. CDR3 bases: TGTGCCAGCAGTAGATTGACTAGCGGGAGATACAATGAGCAGTTCTTC. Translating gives CASSRLTSGRYNEQFF.

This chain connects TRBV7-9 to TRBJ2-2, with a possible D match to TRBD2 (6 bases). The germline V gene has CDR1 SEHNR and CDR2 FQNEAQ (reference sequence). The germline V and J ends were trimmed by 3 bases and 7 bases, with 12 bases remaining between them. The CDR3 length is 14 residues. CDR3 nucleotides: TGTGCCAGCAGCTTGCGGGGAAATAACGGGGAGCTGTTTTTT. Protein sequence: CASSLRGNNGELFF.

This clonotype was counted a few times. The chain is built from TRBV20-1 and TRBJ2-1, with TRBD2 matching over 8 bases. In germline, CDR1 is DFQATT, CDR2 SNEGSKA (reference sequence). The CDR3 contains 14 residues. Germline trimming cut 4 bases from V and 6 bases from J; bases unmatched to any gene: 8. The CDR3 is CSATSGSHLNEQFF. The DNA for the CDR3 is TGCAGTGCTACTAGCGGGTCCCATCTCAATGAGCAGTTCTTC.